These T cell receptor beta chains were read from a single sample in a study of blood T cell repertoires in COVID-19. The table came from immunoSEQ multiplex PCR; TCRdb's copy has only in-frame clones and leaves some out. Of 160,000 or so clones listed, roughly 84% are singletons. The sample was PBMCs or T cells enriched from blood (not recorded which). All receptors come from a human donor with acute COVID-19. The donor label of this sample is uncertain. Both conserved end residues are part of each CDR3. The D gene is left open where the match is weak. A clone size is listed for some rows: how often the clone was seen (once, few, many), or a class if it is expanded.

length	size	V	D	J	DNA	CDR3
13	.	TRBV5-4	.	TRBJ1-6	TGTGCCAGCAGGTTAAAGGGGGACTCACCCCTCCACTTT	CASRLKGDSPLHF
12	.	TRBV6-5	TRBD1	TRBJ1-2	TGTGCCAGCAGTAGGGACAGGGGTGGCTACACCTTC	CASSRDRGGYTF
15	.	TRBV5-5	TRBD2	TRBJ2-7	TGTGCCAGCAGCTTGGTAGCGGGGGGGCTCGACGAGCAGTACTTC	CASSLVAGGLDEQYF
16	once	TRBV4-3	TRBD1	TRBJ1-2	TGCGCCAGCAGCCAAGAATTGGCAGGGGGCTTCTATGGCTACACCTTC	CASSQELAGGFYGYTF
14	.	TRBV6-5	TRBD1	TRBJ2-5	TGTGCCAGCAGTTACTCGGAACAGGGGGAGACCCAGTACTTC	CASSYSEQGETQYF
15	few	TRBV5-1	TRBD1	TRBJ1-6	TGCGCCAGCAGCTCGGGACAGGGAGATTATTCACCCCTCCACTTT	CASSSGQGDYSPLHF
15	.	TRBV9	TRBD2	TRBJ2-1	TGTGCCAGCAGCGCGGAGACTAGCGGCCTCAATGAGCAGTTCTTC	CASSAETSGLNEQFF
17	.	TRBV18	TRBD1	TRBJ2-5	TGTGCCAGCTCACCGGACATCCCCGGGACAGGGAGGGAGACCCAGTACTTC	CASSPDIPGTGRETQYF
17	.	TRBV7-9	TRBD2	TRBJ2-1	TGTGCCAGCAGGCCTAGCGGGGGAGTCCCGGACCGAAATGAGCAGTTCTTC	CASRPSGGVPDRNEQFF
13	.	TRBV18	.	TRBJ2-1	TGTGCCAGCTCACCTCGCCAGGGGACTGAGCAGTTCTTC	CASSPRQGTEQFF
15	few	TRBV5-1	.	TRBJ2-2	TGCGCCAGCAGCTTGAGGGGGACCGGCACCGGGGAGCTGTTTTTT	CASSLRGTGTGELFF
14	.	TRBV14	.	TRBJ2-7	TGTGCCAGCAGCCAAGATTGGGGCCCCAACGAGCAGTACTTC	CASSQDWGPNEQYF
15	.	TRBV30	TRBD2	TRBJ2-7	TGTGCCTGGAGTAGGGGAGGGCATCTTTCAGTCGAGCAGTACTTC	CAWSRGGHLSVEQYF
15	.	TRBV11-2	.	TRBJ1-1	TGTGCCAGCAGCTTAGAAGGGGTCCTAGTCACTGAAGCTTTCTTT	CASSLEGVLVTEAFF
15	.	TRBV27	.	TRBJ1-5	TGTGCCAGCAGGGGGACTGGGTTGGGGAATCAGCCCCAGCATTTT	CASRGTGLGNQPQHF
16	few	TRBV7-9	.	TRBJ2-2	TGTGCCAGCAGCTTAACCCCAGGGGAAGGCACCGGGGAGCTGTTTTTT	CASSLTPGEGTGELFF
13	.	TRBV7-9	.	TRBJ2-5	TGTGCCAGCAGCCACTCACACCAAGAGACCCAGTACTTC	CASSHSHQETQYF
15	.	TRBV15	TRBD1	TRBJ1-4	TGTGCCACCAGCAGAGGAGGGGGCGCGATTGAAAAACTGTTTTTT	CATSRGGGAIEKLFF
13	once	TRBV3-1/TRBV3-2	.	TRBJ1-2	TGTGCCAGCAGCCAAGGACATAACTATGGCTACACCTTC	CASSQGHNYGYTF
14	.	TRBV19	.	TRBJ1-3	TGTGCCAGTAGTATATTGGCAACTGGAAACACCATATATTTT	CASSILATGNTIYF
16	.	TRBV28	.	TRBJ1-2	TGTGCCAGCAGCACCGCAGGGGTCTTATCGGACTATGGCTACACCTTC	CASSTAGVLSDYGYTF
13	.	TRBV6-5	.	TRBJ2-5	TGTGCCAGCAGTACACGATCGCAAGAGACCCAGTACTTC	CASSTRSQETQYF
16	.	TRBV18	TRBD1	TRBJ2-5	TGTGCCAGCTCACCAATCGCCAGGACAGGCCAAGAGACCCAGTACTTC	CASSPIARTGQETQYF